These 15 T cell receptor beta chains were sequenced from one sample in a study of CD4+ T cells in melanoma. Sequencing was performed with immunoSEQ multiplex PCR; in TCRdb, only in-frame clones are kept and a portion is missing. The data show around 130,000 clones, 92% seen once. The source of these receptors is a human donor with melanoma.

The chain uses TRBV7-6 and TRBJ1-1; D is perhaps TRBD1 (5 bases). The CDR3 is 15 amino acids. The germline V gene has CDR1 SGHVS and CDR2 FNYEAQ. The germline V and J ends were trimmed by 5 bases and 0 bases, with 13 bases remaining between them. The CDR3 sequence is CASSRTTVMNTEAFF. The CDR3 DNA follows: TGTGCCAGCAGCCGAACGACAGTGATGAACACTGAAGCTTTCTTT.

The V call is TRBV5-1, the J call TRBJ2-3; no firm D call. Trimming left V 0 bases short and J 0 bases short, with 8 bases between. Germline CDR1 is SGHRS and CDR2 is YFSETQ. This CDR3 contains 15 residues. The CDR3, as DNA: TGCGCCAGCAGCTTGGGGTTACTGAGCACAGATACGCAGTATTTT. This encodes CASSLGLLSTDTQYF.

In regard to this clone: Other nucleotide sequences from this sample produce the same CDR3. The chain uses TRBV19 and TRBJ1-5; TRBD1 agrees at 9 bases. This CDR3 region has 14 residues. J gave up 7 bases and V 5 bases, and 6 bases lay outside the gene matches. Germline CDR1 reads LNHDA; CDR2 reads SQIVND (reference sequence). In DNA form, the CDR3 reads TGTGCCAGTAGTGTCACAGGGGGCGGCCAGCCCCAGCATTTT. It is translated as CASSVTGGGQPQHF.

This sequence joins TRBV5-1 and TRBJ2-5, with D maybe TRBD2 (6 bases). The CDR3 is 14 residues long. Trimming removed 0 bases at V and 4 bases at J, with 10 bases between. Germline V gene data show CDR1 as SGHRS and CDR2 as YFSETQ. Here the CDR3 DNA reads TGCGCCAGCAGCTTGGCCATGGGGGGAGAGACCCAGTACTTC. Translating it yields CASSLAMGGETQYF.

The chain links TRBV5-1 to TRBJ1-4; D call uncertain. The CDR3 has 15 amino acids. Germline assignment: CDR1 SGHRS and CDR2 YFSETQ. The ends were cut back, 4 bases at V and 0 bases at J, with 10 bases in the middle. This chain's CDR3 is CASSQDLATNEKLFF. CDR3 nucleotides: TGCGCCAGCAGCCAAGACCTTGCAACTAATGAAAAACTGTTTTTT.

The chain uses TRBV13 and TRBJ2-7; tentatively, D is TRBD2 (5 bases). CDR1 is PRHDT and CDR2 is FYEKMQ in the germline V gene (reference sequence). This CDR3 has 15 amino acids. V was clipped by 3 bases and J by 6 bases, with 18 bases between them. CDR3 bases: TGTGCCAGCAGCTTGGAACGGGATCGGAAGGGCGAGCAGTACTTC. Translated: CASSLERDRKGEQYF.

The rearrangement uses TRBV5-1 and TRBJ1-6; D is ambiguous. The V and J ends lost 2 bases and 0 bases respectively, with 9 bases between them. Germline V gene sequence: CDR1 SGHRS, CDR2 YFSETQ. CDR3 length: 16 amino acids. CDR3 sequence reads: CASSFRGSSYNSPLHF. CDR3 nucleotides: TGCGCCAGCAGCTTCCGGGGTAGCTCCTATAATTCACCCCTCCACTTT.

The genes are TRBV2 and TRBJ1-1, with TRBD1 identical over 7 bases. CDR1 and CDR2 from the germline V gene are SNHLY and FYNNEI. V lost 7 bases to trimming and J lost 5 bases; unmatched junction nucleotides: 4. The CDR3 is made up of 12 amino acids. CDR3 DNA sequence: TGTGCCAGCACAGGGGGAGGAACTGAAGCTTTCTTT. This sequence encodes CASTGGGTEAFF.

CDR3 in DNA: TGCGCCAGCAGTACGGTCTCGGGTCCCGCAGATACGCAGTATTTT. This sequence encodes CASSTVSGPADTQYF. This sequence joins TRBV5-1 and TRBJ2-3; D gene unclear. Trimming shortened V by 5 bases and J by 4 bases, and 17 bases separated the two germline ends. The CDR3 has 15 residues. CDR1 and CDR2 (germline): SGHRS, YFSETQ.

This clone has only a few counts. The V call is TRBV19, the J call TRBJ1-1, with D perhaps TRBD1 (6 bases). V lost 9 bases, J lost 1 base, and 9 bases lay in between. The V gene's germline CDR1 is LNHDA and CDR2 SQIVND (reference sequence). The CDR3 has 12 residues. The CDR3 spells CASLDRNTEAFF. The CDR3 DNA follows: TGTGCCAGCCTGGACAGGAACACTGAAGCTTTCTTT. Drawing the rest from reference TRBV19 and TRBJ1-1, the complete variable domain is DGGITQSPKYLFRKEGQNVTLSCEQNLNHDAMYWYRQDPGQGLRLIYYSQIVNDFQKGDIAEGYSVSREKKESFPLTVTSAQKNPTAFYLCASLDRNTEAFFGQGTRLTVV.

This rearrangement joins TRBV7-9 to TRBJ2-1, with 8 bases identical to TRBD1. From germline, CDR1 is SEHNR and CDR2 FQNEAQ (reference sequence). Trimming cost V 2 bases and J 4 bases; bases outside gene matches: 16. CDR3 length: 19 residues. CDR3 DNA sequence: TGTGCCAGCAGCTTAAGATGGGGGCGTCGGACAGGGCAATACAATGAGCAGTTCTTC. Residues: CASSLRWGRRTGQYNEQFF.

The rearrangement uses TRBV18 and TRBJ2-3; TRBD1 matches 10 bases. V shed 6 bases, J shed 1 base, and the junction held 10 bases outside the gene matches. The CDR3 is 17 residues long. The germline CDR1 and CDR2 sequences are KGHSH and LQKENI. The CDR3 DNA follows: TGTGCCAGCTCTACAGCGCGGGGACAGGGGCGCACAGATACGCAGTATTTT. Translating gives CASSTARGQGRTDTQYF.

The rearrangement links TRBV6-5 to TRBJ2-5; D might be TRBD1 (6 bases). Trimming left V 10 bases short and J 3 bases short, with 12 bases between. CDR1 is MNHEY, CDR2 SVGAGI, per germline. This CDR3 contains 12 residues. CDR3 DNA: TGTGCCACAGGTCGACAGGAAGAGACCCAGTACTTC. Protein product: CATGRQEETQYF.

The chain links TRBV5-1 to TRBJ2-5, with D tentatively TRBD2 (6 bases). The CDR3 loop spans 14 amino acids. Looked up from germline, CDR1 is SGHRS and CDR2 is YFSETQ. V shed 2 bases and J shed 4 bases, with 12 bases lying between them. CDR3 loop: CASSLGLRGETQYF. The CDR3 nucleotides read TGCGCCAGCAGCTTAGGGTTGCGGGGAGAGACCCAGTACTTC.

The chain recombines TRBV7-8 with TRBJ2-7; no firm D call. The CDR3 extends over 13 amino acids. The germline V and J ends were trimmed by 0 bases and 0 bases, with 3 bases remaining between them. Germline CDR1 reads SGHVS; CDR2 reads FQNEAQ. The CDR3 sequence is CASSLASSYEQYF. For the CDR3, the DNA is TGTGCCAGCAGCTTAGCGTCCTCCTACGAGCAGTACTTC.